A single T cell receptor beta chain is shown here with its context. This entry belongs to a study of blood T cell repertoires in COVID-19. Germline V CDR1 and CDR2: MNHEY, SMNVEV (reference sequence). Trimming cost V 5 bases and J 3 bases; bases outside gene matches: 8. This CDR3 has 17 amino acids. Sequenced by immunoSEQ multiplex PCR; TCRdb stores in-frame clones only, minus some. The data contain tens of thousands of clones, around 87% of them singletons. The source is a man aged 30 to 45 with active or convalescent COVID-19. The chain employs TRBV27 and TRBJ1-5, with TRBD1 identical over 12 bases. Sample: peripheral blood. CDR3: CASSTRDRGLINQPQHF. CDR3 sequence (DNA): TGTGCCAGCAGTACCCGGGACAGGGGGCTAATCAATCAGCCCCAGCATTTT.